The clone carrying this TCR beta chain was detected only a few times. No antigen is known for it. This specimen comes from a study of shared clonotypes between healthy human individuals. Study results and caveats: Few donors limited the genetic and exposure-history diversity represented. Among donors, the sharing of clonotypes was expected to be influenced by sequencing depth.

Positively selected for CCR7, the CD45RO-negative cells used as naive CD8 cells excluded terminally differentiated effector memory CD45RA+ cells. Assay execution proceeded at the deep level. Clones were read by immunoSEQ multiplex PCR, and TCRdb kept only the in-frame ones, dropping some. Of about 2 million clones listed, approximately 95% are singletons. CDR1 and CDR2 from the germline V gene are SGHRS and YFSETQ. J lost 4 bases, V lost 0 bases, and 3 bases had no gene match. The length of the CDR3 is 14 residues. The sequenced sample was naive CD8+ T cells sorted from blood. The genes are TRBV5-1 and TRBJ1-2, with 7 bases matching TRBD1. The receptor was derived from a man in his late teens or twenties in good health. The DNA of the CDR3 is TGCGCCAGCAGCTTGGACCCAGGGGGCTATGGCTACACCTTC. Translated: CASSLDPGGYGYTF.